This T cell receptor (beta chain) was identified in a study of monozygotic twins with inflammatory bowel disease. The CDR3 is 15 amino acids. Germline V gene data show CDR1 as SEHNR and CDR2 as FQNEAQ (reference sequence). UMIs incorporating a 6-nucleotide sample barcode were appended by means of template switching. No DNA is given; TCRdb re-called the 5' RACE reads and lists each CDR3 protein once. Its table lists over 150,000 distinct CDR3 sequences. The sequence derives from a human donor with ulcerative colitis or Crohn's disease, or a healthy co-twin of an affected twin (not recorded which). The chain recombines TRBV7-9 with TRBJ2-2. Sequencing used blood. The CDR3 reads CASFGWAGNTGELFF.